Presented here are 10 T cell receptor beta chains from one specimen sequenced in a study of human T cells and chemical hapten exposure (dated by TCRdb to about 2021). What this sample's time point label stands for: patch test 3, about 24 weeks after DPC sensitization. This sample's treatment or condition label indicates: therapeutic diphenylcyclopropenone sensitization with weekly scalp DPC. Receptors were amplified or captured by RACE. The sequencer was a NextSeq 500. TCRdb reanalyzed the raw reads on its own, using fastp at Q25 for trimming and MiXCR for clone calling, and kept in-frame beta chains. Each CDR3 protein appears once, grouped with its most common genes and DNA. This sample gives under 100,000 distinct CDR3 sequences in total; more than 10% of them show up just once. In total, the top ten clones hold around 3.7% of the sample. Source: whole blood, taken in connection with sensitization to the hapten diphenylcyclopropenone (DPC). Receptors originate from a woman in her forties or fifties with alopecia areata. Some clones in this sample may be carry-over from other donors' samples.

The rearrangement uses TRBV7-2 and TRBJ2-4; 11 positions agree with TRBD2. The V gene end was trimmed by 4 bases and the J gene end by 8 bases; junction bases not matched to a gene: 7. The CDR3 runs to 15 residues. Germline V CDR1 and CDR2: SGHTA, FQGNSA. The CDR3 DNA follows: TGTGCCAGCAGCTCTACTAGCGGGAGATTTGACATTCAGTACTTC. Its protein product is CASSSTSGRFDIQYF.

The V and J genes are TRBV6-1 and TRBJ1-5; D gene unclear. Germline assignment: CDR1 MNHNS and CDR2 SASEGT. The CDR3 loop spans 13 amino acids. The germline V and J ends were trimmed by 8 bases and 3 bases, with 11 bases remaining between them. CDR3 nucleotides: TGTGCCAGCCTTGGCAGGTTCAATCAGCCCCAGCATTTT. It is translated as CASLGRFNQPQHF.

The genes are TRBV12-3 or TRBV12-4 and TRBJ2-4; D unresolved. Trimming removed 7 bases from V and 0 bases from J, with 16 bases in between. The length of the CDR3 is 16 residues. CDR3 protein: CASMASSAVAKNIQYF. The CDR3 nucleotides read TGTGCCAGCATGGCCTCGAGTGCGGTAGCCAAAAACATTCAGTACTTC.

The genes are TRBV5-1 and TRBJ2-1; 13 positions agree with TRBD2. The ends lost 3 bases at V and 9 bases at J; junction bases unmatched: 12. Germline V gene data show CDR1 as SGHRS and CDR2 as YFSETQ. The CDR3 length is 17 residues. This CDR3 reads CASSSGLAGARSGEQFF. CDR3 in DNA: TGCGCCAGCAGCTCCGGACTAGCGGGAGCCCGGAGTGGTGAGCAGTTCTTC.

The chain is built from TRBV5-1 and TRBJ2-1, with 7 bases fitting TRBD2. The CDR3 length is 15 residues. The trim removed 0 bases at V and 7 bases at J, leaving 7 bases unmatched. Germline V gene lookup returns CDR1 SGHRS and CDR2 YFSETQ. CDR3 nucleotides: TGCGCCAGCAGCTTGGCTGAGGGACTAATTAATGAGCAGTTCTTC. Residues: CASSLAEGLINEQFF.

This sequence joins TRBV11-2 and TRBJ1-1, with D possibly TRBD1 on 5 matching bases. The germline V gene encodes CDR1 SGHAT and CDR2 FQNNGV. The ends were cut back, 3 bases at V and 4 bases at J, with 12 bases in the middle. The CDR3 is 14 residues long. The CDR3 bases are TGTGCCAGCAGCTTGGGCAGGGCGGGCACTGAAGCTTTCTTT. The encoded protein is CASSLGRAGTEAFF. Filled out from reference TRBV11-2 and TRBJ1-1, the complete variable domain reads EAGVAQSPRYKIIEKRQSVAFWCNPISGHATLYWYQQILGQGPKLLIQFQNNGVVDDSQLPKDRFSAERLKGVDSTLKIQPAKLEDSAVYLCASSLGRAGTEAFFGQGTRLTVV.

This clonotype was counted many times. This chain connects TRBV29-1 to TRBJ2-3; TRBD2 matches 14 bases. J was trimmed by 3 bases and V by 2 bases; bases with no gene match: 4. Germline V gives CDR1 SQVTM, CDR2 ANQGSEA. CDR3 length: 16 amino acids. The DNA for the CDR3 is TGCAGCGTTGAAACGCGACTAGCGGGAGGGACAGATACGCAGTATTTT. Amino acid sequence: CSVETRLAGGTDTQYF.

This chain uses TRBV2 with TRBJ1-1; 8 bases map to TRBD1. The CDR3 length is 14 residues. Losses at the gene ends were 4 bases for V and 6 bases for J; bases not matched to a gene: 7. Germline CDR1 reads SNHLY; CDR2 reads FYNNEI. Here the CDR3 DNA reads TGTGCCAGCAGTGGGTGGACAGGGCGGGCTGAAGCTTTCTTT. It is translated as CASSGWTGRAEAFF. Together with reference TRBV2 and TRBJ1-1, the CDR3 gives the full variable domain: EPEVTQTPSHQVTQMGQEVILRCVPISNHLYFYWYRQILGQKVEFLVSFYNNEISEKSEIFDDQFSVERPDGSNFTLKIRSTKLEDSAMYFCASSGWTGRAEAFFGQGTRLTVV.

The chain's CDR3 is CASSRDPARYEQYF. As DNA, the CDR3 is TGTGCCAGCAGCCGGGACCCCGCACGCTACGAGCAGTACTTC. The chain carries TRBV7-8 and TRBJ2-7; D possibly matches TRBD1 or TRBD2 (5 bases each). Germline V lookup: CDR1 SGHVS, CDR2 FQNEAQ. CDR3 length: 14 amino acids. V was pared by 5 bases and J by 3 bases, with 14 bases between.

This clonotype was detected many times. The J gene is TRBJ2-3, the V gene TRBV11-2, with TRBD2 matching 7 bases. Trimming took 1 base from V and 2 from J; bases not matched to a gene: 6. Germline lookup yields CDR1 SGHAT and CDR2 FQNNGV. The CDR3 spans 16 residues. CDR3 loop: CASSLGYSGATDTQYF. The CDR3 DNA sequence: TGTGCCAGCAGCTTAGGGTACAGCGGGGCCACAGATACGCAGTATTTT.